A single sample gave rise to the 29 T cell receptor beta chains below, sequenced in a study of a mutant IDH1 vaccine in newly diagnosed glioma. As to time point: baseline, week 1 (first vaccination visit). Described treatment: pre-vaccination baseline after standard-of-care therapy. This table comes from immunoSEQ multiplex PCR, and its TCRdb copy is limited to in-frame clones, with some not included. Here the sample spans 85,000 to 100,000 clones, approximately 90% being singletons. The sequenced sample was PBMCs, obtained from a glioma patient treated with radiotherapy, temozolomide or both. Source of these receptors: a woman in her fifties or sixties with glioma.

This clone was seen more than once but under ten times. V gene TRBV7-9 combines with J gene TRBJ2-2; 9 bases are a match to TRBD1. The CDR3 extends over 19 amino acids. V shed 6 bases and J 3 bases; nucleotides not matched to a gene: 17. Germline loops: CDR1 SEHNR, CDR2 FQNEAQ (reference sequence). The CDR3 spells CASRLMNLRTGEDTGELFF. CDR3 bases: TGTGCCAGCAGACTAATGAACCTTAGGACAGGGGAGGACACCGGGGAGCTGTTTTTT. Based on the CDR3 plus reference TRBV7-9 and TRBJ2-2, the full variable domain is DTGVSQNPRHKITKRGQNVTFRCDPISEHNRLYWYRQTLGQGPEFLTYFQNEAQLEKSRLLSDRFSAERPKGSFSTLEIQRTEQGDSAMYLCASRLMNLRTGEDTGELFFGEGSRLTVL.

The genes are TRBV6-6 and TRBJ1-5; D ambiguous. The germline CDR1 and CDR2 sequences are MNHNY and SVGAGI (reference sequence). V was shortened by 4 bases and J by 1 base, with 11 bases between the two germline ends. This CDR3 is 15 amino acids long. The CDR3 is CASSSGLLSNQPQHF. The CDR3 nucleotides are TGTGCCAGCAGTTCTGGACTCTTAAGCAATCAGCCCCAGCATTTT.

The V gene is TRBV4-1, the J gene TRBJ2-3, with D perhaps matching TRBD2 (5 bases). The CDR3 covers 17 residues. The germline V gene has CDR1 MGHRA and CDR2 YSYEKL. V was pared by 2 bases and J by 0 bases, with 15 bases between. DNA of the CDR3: TGCGCCAGCAGCCAAACGAGGGCCAGGAAAAGCACAGATACGCAGTATTTT. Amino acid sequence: CASSQTRARKSTDTQYF.

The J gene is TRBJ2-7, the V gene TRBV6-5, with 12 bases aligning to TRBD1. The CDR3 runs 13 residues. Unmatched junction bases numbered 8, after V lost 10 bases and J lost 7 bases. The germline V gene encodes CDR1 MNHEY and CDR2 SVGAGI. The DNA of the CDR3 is TGTGCCACCTGCGGGACAGGGGGCGGGGAGCAGTACTTC. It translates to CATCGTGGGEQYF.

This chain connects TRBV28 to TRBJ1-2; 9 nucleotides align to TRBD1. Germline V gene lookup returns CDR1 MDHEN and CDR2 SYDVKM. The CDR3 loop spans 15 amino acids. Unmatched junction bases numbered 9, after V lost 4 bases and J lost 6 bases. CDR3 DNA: TGTGCCAGCAGTTCTCTCACAGGGGGCGGAAATGGCTACACCTTC. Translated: CASSSLTGGGNGYTF.

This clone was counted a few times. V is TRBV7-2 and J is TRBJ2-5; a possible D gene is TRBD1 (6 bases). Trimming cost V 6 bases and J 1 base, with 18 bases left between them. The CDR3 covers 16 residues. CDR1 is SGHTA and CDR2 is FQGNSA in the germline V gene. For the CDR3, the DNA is TGTGCCAGCAGGATGAAGCAGGGGTCGTTCCAAGAGACCCAGTACTTC. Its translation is CASRMKQGSFQETQYF.

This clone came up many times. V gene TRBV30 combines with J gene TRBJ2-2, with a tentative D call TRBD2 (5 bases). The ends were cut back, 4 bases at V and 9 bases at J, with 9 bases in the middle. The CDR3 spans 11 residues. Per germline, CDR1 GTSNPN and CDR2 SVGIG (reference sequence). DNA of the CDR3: TGTGCCTGGACCGCGGGCCGGGAGCTGTTTTTT. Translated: CAWTAGRELFF.

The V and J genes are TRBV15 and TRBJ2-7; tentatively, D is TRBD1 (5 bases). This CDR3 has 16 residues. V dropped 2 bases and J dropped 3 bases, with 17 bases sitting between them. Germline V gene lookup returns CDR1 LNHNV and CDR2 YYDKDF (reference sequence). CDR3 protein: CATSRNRGTAFYEQYF. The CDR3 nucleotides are TGTGCCACCAGCAGAAATAGGGGTACGGCTTTCTACGAGCAGTACTTC. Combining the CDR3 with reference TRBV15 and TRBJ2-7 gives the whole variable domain DAMVIQNPRYQVTQFGKPVTLSCSQTLNHNVMYWYQQKSSQAPKLLFHYYDKDFNNEADTPDNFQSRRPNTSFCFLDIRSPGLGDTAMYLCATSRNRGTAFYEQYFGPGTRLTVT.

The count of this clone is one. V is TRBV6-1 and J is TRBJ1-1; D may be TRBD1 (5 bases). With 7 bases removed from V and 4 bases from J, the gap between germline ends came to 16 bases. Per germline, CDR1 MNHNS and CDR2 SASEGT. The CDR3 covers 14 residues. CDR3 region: CASTMGLGGTEAFF. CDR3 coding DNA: TGTGCCAGCACCATGGGCCTTGGGGGCACTGAAGCTTTCTTT.

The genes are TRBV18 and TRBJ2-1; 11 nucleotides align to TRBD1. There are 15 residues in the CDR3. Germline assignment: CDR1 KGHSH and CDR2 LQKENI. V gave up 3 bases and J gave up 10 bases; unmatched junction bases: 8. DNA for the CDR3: TGTGCCAGCTCACCCGGACAGGGGGCGACTTGGGAGCAGTTCTTC. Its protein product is CASSPGQGATWEQFF.

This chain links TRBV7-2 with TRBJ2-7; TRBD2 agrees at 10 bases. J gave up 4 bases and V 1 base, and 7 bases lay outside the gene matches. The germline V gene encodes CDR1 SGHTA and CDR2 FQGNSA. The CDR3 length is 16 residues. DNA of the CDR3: TGTGCCAGCAGCTTAGGCGTCAGCGGGAGGGGTTACGAGCAGTACTTC. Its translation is CASSLGVSGRGYEQYF.

The CDR3 DNA reads as TGTGCCAGCAGCTTAGGCCAGCGGGGGGGCTACGAGCAGTACTTC. Protein: CASSLGQRGGYEQYF. The chain uses TRBV7-9 and TRBJ2-7, with 10 bases that match TRBD2. The CDR3 extends over 15 amino acids. From germline, CDR1 is SEHNR and CDR2 FQNEAQ (reference sequence). J gave up 3 bases and V 1 base, and 3 bases lay outside the gene matches.

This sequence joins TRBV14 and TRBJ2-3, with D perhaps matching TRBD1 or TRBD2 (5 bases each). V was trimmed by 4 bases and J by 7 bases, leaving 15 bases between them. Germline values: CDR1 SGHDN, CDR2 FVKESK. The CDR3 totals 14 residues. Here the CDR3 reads CASSLRDPSHTQYF. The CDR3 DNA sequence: TGTGCCAGCAGCCTAAGGGACCCCAGCCATACGCAGTATTTT.

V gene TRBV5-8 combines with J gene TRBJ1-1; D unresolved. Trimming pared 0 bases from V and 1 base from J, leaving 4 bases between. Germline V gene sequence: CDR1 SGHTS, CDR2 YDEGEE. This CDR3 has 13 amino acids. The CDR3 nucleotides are TGTGCCAGCAGCTTGGGACCGAACACTGAAGCTTTCTTT. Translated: CASSLGPNTEAFF.

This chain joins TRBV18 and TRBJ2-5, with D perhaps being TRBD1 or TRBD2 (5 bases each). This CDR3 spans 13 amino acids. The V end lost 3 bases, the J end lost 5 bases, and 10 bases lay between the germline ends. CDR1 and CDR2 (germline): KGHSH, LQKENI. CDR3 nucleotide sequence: TGTGCCAGCTCACCGAGGGGTACTGAGACCCAGTACTTC. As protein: CASSPRGTETQYF.

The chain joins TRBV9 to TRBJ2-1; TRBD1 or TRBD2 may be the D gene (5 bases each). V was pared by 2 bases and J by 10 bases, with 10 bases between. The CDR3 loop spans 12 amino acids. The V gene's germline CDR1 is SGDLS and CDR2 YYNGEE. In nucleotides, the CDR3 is TGTGCCAGCAGCGTCGGTGAGGGGGAGCAGTTCTTC. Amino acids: CASSVGEGEQFF.

The CDR3 protein is CATSRDQGSSYEQYF. In DNA, the CDR3 is TGTGCCACCAGCAGAGATCAGGGTAGCAGTTACGAGCAGTACTTC. The chain uses TRBV15 and TRBJ2-7; tentative D call: TRBD1 (5 bases). The V gene lost 0 bases and the J gene lost 4 bases, with 13 bases spanning the gap. In germline, CDR1 is LNHNV, CDR2 YYDKDF (reference sequence). The CDR3 is made up of 15 amino acids. Filled out from reference TRBV15 and TRBJ2-7, the complete variable domain reads DAMVIQNPRYQVTQFGKPVTLSCSQTLNHNVMYWYQQKSSQAPKLLFHYYDKDFNNEADTPDNFQSRRPNTSFCFLDIRSPGLGDTAMYLCATSRDQGSSYEQYFGPGTRLTVT.

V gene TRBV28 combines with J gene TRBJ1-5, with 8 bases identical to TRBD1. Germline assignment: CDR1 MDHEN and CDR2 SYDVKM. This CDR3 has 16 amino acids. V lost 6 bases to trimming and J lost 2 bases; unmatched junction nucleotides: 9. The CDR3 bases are TGTGCCAGCAGATCTGGACAGGGTGCCGGCAATCAGCCCCAGCATTTT. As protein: CASRSGQGAGNQPQHF. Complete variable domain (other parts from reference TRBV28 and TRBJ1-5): DVKVTQSSRYLVKRTGEKVFLECVQDMDHENMFWYRQDPGLGLRLIYFSYDVKMKEKGDIPEGYSVSREKKERFSLILESASTNQTSMYLCASRSGQGAGNQPQHFGDGTRLSIL.

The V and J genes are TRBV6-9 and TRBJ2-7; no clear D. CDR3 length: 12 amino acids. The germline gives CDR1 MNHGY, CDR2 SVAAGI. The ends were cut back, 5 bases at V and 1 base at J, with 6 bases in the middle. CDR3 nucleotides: TGTGCCAGCAGTCCGGCTTCCTACGAGCAGTACTTC. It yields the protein CASSPASYEQYF.

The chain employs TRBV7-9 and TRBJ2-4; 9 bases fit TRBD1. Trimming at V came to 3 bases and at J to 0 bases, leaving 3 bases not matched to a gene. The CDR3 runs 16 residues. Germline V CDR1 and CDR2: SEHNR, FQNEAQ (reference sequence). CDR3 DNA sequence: TGTGCCAGCAGCTTTGGACAGGGGCTAGCCAAAAACATTCAGTACTTC. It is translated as CASSFGQGLAKNIQYF.

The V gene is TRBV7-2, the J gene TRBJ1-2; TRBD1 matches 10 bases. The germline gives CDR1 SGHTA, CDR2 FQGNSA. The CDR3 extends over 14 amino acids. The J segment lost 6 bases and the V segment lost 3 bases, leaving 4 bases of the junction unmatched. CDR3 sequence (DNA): TGTGCCAGCAGCTTTATGGACAGGGGGGATGGCTACACCTTC. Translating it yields CASSFMDRGDGYTF. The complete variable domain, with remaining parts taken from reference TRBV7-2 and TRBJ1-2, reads GAGVSQSPSNKVTEKGKDVELRCDPISGHTALYWYRQSLGQGLEFLIYFQGNSAPDKSGLPSDRFSAERTGGSVSTLTIQRTQQEDSAVYLCASSFMDRGDGYTFGSGTRLTVV.

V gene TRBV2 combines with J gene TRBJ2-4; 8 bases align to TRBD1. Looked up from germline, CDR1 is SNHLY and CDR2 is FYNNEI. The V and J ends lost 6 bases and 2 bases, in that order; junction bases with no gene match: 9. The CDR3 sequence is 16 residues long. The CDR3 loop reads CASSGGTGSSKNIQYF. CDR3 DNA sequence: TGTGCCAGCAGCGGAGGGACAGGCTCATCCAAAAACATTCAGTACTTC. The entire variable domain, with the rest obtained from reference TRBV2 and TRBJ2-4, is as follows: EPEVTQTPSHQVTQMGQEVILRCVPISNHLYFYWYRQILGQKVEFLVSFYNNEISEKSEIFDDQFSVERPDGSNFTLKIRSTKLEDSAMYFCASSGGTGSSKNIQYFGAGTRLSVL.

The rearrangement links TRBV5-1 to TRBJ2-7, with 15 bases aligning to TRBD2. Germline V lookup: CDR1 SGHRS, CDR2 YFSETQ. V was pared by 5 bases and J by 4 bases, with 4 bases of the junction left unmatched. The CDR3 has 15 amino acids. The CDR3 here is CASRTGTSGRYEQYF. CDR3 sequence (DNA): TGCGCCAGCAGAACCGGGACTAGCGGGAGGTACGAGCAGTACTTC.

Written as DNA, the CDR3 is TGCGCCAGCAGTGAACCGGGGCACACCGGGGAGCTGTTTTTT. Amino acid sequence: CASSEPGHTGELFF. The chain is built from TRBV10-2 and TRBJ2-2; either TRBD1 or TRBD2 may fit D (5 bases each). This CDR3 has 14 residues. V lost 3 bases and J 3 bases, leaving 8 bases between the germline ends. Germline loops: CDR1 WSHSY, CDR2 SAAADI.

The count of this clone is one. CDR3 sequence (DNA): TGTGCCAGGGATGGGGCGGGAAACAATGAGCAGTTCTTC. It is translated as CARDGAGNNEQFF. The V gene is TRBV2, the J gene TRBJ2-1; D may be TRBD2 (6 bases). The CDR3 loop spans 13 amino acids. In germline, CDR1 is SNHLY, CDR2 FYNNEI. V was pared by 9 bases and J by 5 bases, with 14 bases between.

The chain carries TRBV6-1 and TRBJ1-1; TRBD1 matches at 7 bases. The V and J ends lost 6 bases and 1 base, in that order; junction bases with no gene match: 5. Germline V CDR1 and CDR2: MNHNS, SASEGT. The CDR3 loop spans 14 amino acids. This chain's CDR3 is CASSRDRGNTEAFF. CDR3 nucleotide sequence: TGTGCCAGCAGCCGGGACAGAGGGAACACTGAAGCTTTCTTT.

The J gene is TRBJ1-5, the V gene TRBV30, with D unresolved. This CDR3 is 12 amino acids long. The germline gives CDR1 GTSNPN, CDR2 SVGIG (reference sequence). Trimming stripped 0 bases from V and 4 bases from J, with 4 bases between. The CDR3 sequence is CAWSVQNQPQHF. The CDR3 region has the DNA TGTGCCTGGAGTGTACAGAATCAGCCCCAGCATTTT.

DNA of the CDR3: TGTGCCAGTAGACCTCGAGGGGTATCCCAAGAGACCCAGTACTTC. This translates into CASRPRGVSQETQYF. V and J are TRBV19 and TRBJ2-5, with D tentatively TRBD1 or TRBD2 (5 bases each). This CDR3 has 15 residues. Looked up from germline, CDR1 is LNHDA and CDR2 is SQIVND (reference sequence). Trimming removed 6 bases from V and 1 base from J, with 15 bases in between. Based on the CDR3 plus reference TRBV19 and TRBJ2-5, the full variable domain is DGGITQSPKYLFRKEGQNVTLSCEQNLNHDAMYWYRQDPGQGLRLIYYSQIVNDFQKGDIAEGYSVSREKKESFPLTVTSAQKNPTAFYLCASRPRGVSQETQYFGPGTRLLVL.

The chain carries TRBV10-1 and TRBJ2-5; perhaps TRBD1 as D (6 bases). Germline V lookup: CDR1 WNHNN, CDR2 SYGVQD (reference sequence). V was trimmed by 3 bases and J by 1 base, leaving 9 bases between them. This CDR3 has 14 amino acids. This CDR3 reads CASSDRRGQETQYF. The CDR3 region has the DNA TGCGCCAGCAGTGATCGCAGGGGCCAAGAGACCCAGTACTTC.